The 8 T cell receptor beta chains in this list originate from one sample, sequenced in a study of radiotherapy plus CTLA-4 blockade in lung cancer. TCRdb's copy holds only in-frame clones and misses some; the assay was immunoSEQ multiplex PCR. The sample carries roughly 59,000 clones, approximately 68% recorded once. The sequences come from peripheral blood, collected from a patient treated with radiotherapy plus ipilimumab. Receptors originate from a human donor with non-small cell lung cancer whose response to radiotherapy plus ipilimumab could not be evaluated.

The table lists this clone with a few counts. The chain links TRBV18 to TRBJ2-1, with 9 nucleotides matching TRBD2. This CDR3 is 18 amino acids long. The V gene's germline CDR1 is KGHSH and CDR2 LQKENI. V was clipped by 0 bases and J by 0 bases; unmatched bases: 6. This CDR3 reads CASSPPPAGGISYNEQFF. As DNA, the CDR3 is TGTGCCAGCTCACCACCCCCAGCGGGAGGTATCTCCTACAATGAGCAGTTCTTC.

The chain carries TRBV7-3 and TRBJ1-6, with 11 bases fitting TRBD1. The CDR3 consists of 15 residues. The V segment lost 5 bases and the J segment 10 bases; nucleotides outside the gene matches: 7. Germline-derived CDR1 and CDR2 are SGHTA and FQGTGA. The CDR3 DNA follows: TGTGCCAGCAGCCTCGGGACAGGGGGTAGCTCACCCCTCCACTTT. Translated, it gives CASSLGTGGSSPLHF. The variable domain in full, with the rest retrieved from reference TRBV7-3 and TRBJ1-6, is GAGVSQTPSNKVTEKGKYVELRCDPISGHTALYWYRQSLGQGPEFLIYFQGTGAADDSGLPNDRFFAVRPEGSVSTLKIQRTERGDSAVYLCASSLGTGGSSPLHFGNGTRLTVT.

The chain carries TRBV30 and TRBJ2-7; 10 nucleotides match TRBD2. The CDR3 runs to 13 residues. Germline lookup yields CDR1 GTSNPN and CDR2 SVGIG (reference sequence). V was pared by 5 bases and J by 7 bases, with 8 bases of the junction left unmatched. The CDR3 protein is CAWGPGLAVEQYF. In DNA form, the CDR3 reads TGTGCCTGGGGCCCTGGACTAGCGGTAGAGCAGTACTTC.

This CDR3 is CASSPGRQGEQPQHF. The CDR3 DNA is TGTGCCAGCAGCCCAGGGCGGCAGGGTGAACAGCCCCAGCATTTT. V and J are TRBV27 and TRBJ1-5, with D possibly matching TRBD1 (5 bases). Between the trimmed V and J ends, which lost 6 bases and 7 bases, there was a span of 19 bases. The CDR3 extends over 15 amino acids. Germline assignment: CDR1 MNHEY and CDR2 SMNVEV (reference sequence).

This chain joins TRBV29-1 and TRBJ1-3, with D possibly being TRBD1 (6 bases). V gave up 0 bases and J gave up 5 bases, with 14 bases separating them. In germline, CDR1 is SQVTM, CDR2 ANQGSEA. The CDR3 runs to 15 residues. CDR3 sequence (DNA): TGCAGCGTTGAAGATGGTCTACAGGGAAGAAACACCATATATTTT. This translates into CSVEDGLQGRNTIYF.

The J gene is TRBJ2-4, the V gene TRBV7-3; tentatively, D is TRBD1 (5 bases). The CDR3 is 13 amino acids. The V gene's germline CDR1 is SGHTA and CDR2 FQGTGA. Trimming took 6 bases from V and 4 from J, leaving 10 bases between them. The CDR3 loop is CASSRDSKNIQYF. CDR3 nucleotide sequence: TGTGCCAGCAGTCGAGACAGTAAAAACATTCAGTACTTC. Together with reference TRBV7-3 and TRBJ2-4, the CDR3 gives the full variable domain: GAGVSQTPSNKVTEKGKYVELRCDPISGHTALYWYRQSLGQGPEFLIYFQGTGAADDSGLPNDRFFAVRPEGSVSTLKIQRTERGDSAVYLCASSRDSKNIQYFGAGTRLSVL.

Details on this clone: Other nucleotide sequences in the sample specify the same CDR3. The V call is TRBV5-1, the J call TRBJ1-1; D ambiguous. The V gene's germline CDR1 is SGHRS and CDR2 YFSETQ. The CDR3 runs to 13 residues. V dropped 1 base and J dropped 5 bases, with 9 bases sitting between them. The CDR3, as DNA: TGCGCCAGCAGCTTGTCGGGTGGTACTGAAGCTTTCTTT. Residues: CASSLSGGTEAFF.

The chain employs TRBV27 and TRBJ2-1, with TRBD2 matching over 10 bases. V shed 6 bases and J 4 bases; nucleotides not matched to a gene: 3. This CDR3 has 14 amino acids. The germline CDR1 and CDR2 sequences are MNHEY and SMNVEV (reference sequence). CDR3 loop: CASRSGRGYNEQFF. The CDR3 DNA reads as TGTGCCAGCAGAAGCGGGAGGGGGTACAATGAGCAGTTCTTC.